The subject of this entry is one T cell receptor beta chain. This sample was taken from a study of T cell responses to AZD1222 COVID-19 vaccine. V was pared by 10 bases and J by 2 bases, with 9 bases of the junction left unmatched. Per the germline V gene, CDR1 is LNHDA and CDR2 is SQIVND (reference sequence). The CDR3 totals 15 residues. Assay used: immunoSEQ multiplex PCR; TCRdb lists only in-frame clones, some missing. The data show around 120,000 clones, approximately 91% seen once. The TCR originated in an adult in good health. Sequencing was performed on peripheral blood, taken on day 0 of AZD1222 vaccination. The chain is built from TRBV19 and TRBJ2-7; 12 positions agree with TRBD2. The CDR3 sequence is CATSLGLAGTYEQYF. The CDR3 DNA reads TGTGCCACGAGCCTTGGACTAGCGGGAACCTACGAGCAGTACTTC. Looking up the rest from reference TRBV19 and TRBJ2-7 gives the full variable domain: DGGITQSPKYLFRKEGQNVTLSCEQNLNHDAMYWYRQDPGQGLRLIYYSQIVNDFQKGDIAEGYSVSREKKESFPLTVTSAQKNPTAFYLCATSLGLAGTYEQYFGPGTRLTVT.